Described below is a single T cell receptor (beta chain) sequence and its context. Its antigen is unidentified. Libraries for TCRalpha and TCRbeta carried sample barcodes and unique molecular identifiers via 5'RACE. Via MiXCR, TCRdb re-called the 5' RACE reads, giving one row per CDR3 protein. The sample has fewer than 700,000 distinct CDR3 sequences, 15% to 20% seen once. This entry is derived from a study of T-cell memory formation after mild COVID-19. Looking at the study overall: TCR clusters largely stayed donor specific.

Germline V lookup: CDR1 SEHNR, CDR2 FQNEAQ (reference sequence). CDR3 length equals 15 residues. Germline trimming cut 4 bases from V and 3 bases from J; bases unmatched to any gene: 6. Overall study results and limits: SARS-CoV-2 specificity of second-wave clones peaking day 37 was unconfirmed.

This TCR came from an adult woman who had mild COVID-19 (a few samples of this study predate the infection). Cell type and time point are not known. Sequencing input: PBMCs or a T cell subset sorted from them (not recorded which). The rearrangement joins TRBV7-9 to TRBJ1-3; 7 bases are a match to TRBD1. In DNA form, the CDR3 reads TGTGCCAGCAGCTCCGGGACAGAGTTTGGAAACACCATATATTTT. It translates to CASSSGTEFGNTIYF.